Shown below are 26 T cell receptor beta chains from a single sample sequenced in a study of T cells after posttransplantation cyclophosphamide (dated by TCRdb to 2016 to 2017). What the treatment or condition label conveys for this sample: high-dose cyclophosphamide on days +3 and +4 as single-agent GVHD prophylaxis. PTCy patients received busulfan and fludarabine conditioning, a related or unrelated marrow graft, and cyclophosphamide on days +3 and +4. Library creation used the immunoSEQ multiplex PCR assay. Imported from immuneACCESS, the table was reduced by TCRdb to in-frame sequences with V and J called. These copies leave out some clones; in studies compared against another copy, an unresolved V gene accounts for under half, and the cause of the remainder is not known. This sample is represented by about 12,000 clones; roughly 2% of them were singletons. 15% of the sample belongs to the ten largest clones.

The source material was PBMCs, sampled after allogeneic stem cell transplant with posttransplant cyclophosphamide. These receptors were obtained from a male patient between 25 and 40 years old who received an allogeneic stem cell transplant from a related donor, was CMV-positive, and had no GVHD. Following transplantation, part of the T cell population may be supplied by the graft donor rather than the patient.

The chain is built from TRBV5-1 and TRBJ2-7, with TRBD1 as a possible D gene (7 bases). The CDR3 is made up of 13 amino acids. The germline V gene has CDR1 SGHRS and CDR2 YFSETQ. The V gene lost 0 bases and the J gene lost 6 bases, with 10 bases spanning the gap. DNA of the CDR3: TGCGCCAGCAGCTTGGACAGGGGAGGCGAGCAGTACTTC. The encoded protein is CASSLDRGGEQYF.

Only a few counts were recorded for this clone. V usage is TRBV6-1 and J usage is TRBJ2-1, with TRBD2 as a possible D gene (5 bases). The CDR3 loop spans 13 amino acids. Germline values: CDR1 MNHNS, CDR2 SASEGT. V lost 5 bases to trimming and J lost 10 bases, with 15 bases between them. In nucleotides, the CDR3 is TGTGCCAGCAGTCCAAGGCGGGTAGGGGAGCAGTTCTTC. Translation gives CASSPRRVGEQFF.

This clone is labeled medium-sized (0.01 to 0.1%). The chain combines TRBV6-1 with TRBJ1-1; D possibly corresponds to TRBD1 (6 bases). The CDR3 sequence is 15 residues long. Looked up from germline, CDR1 is MNHNS and CDR2 is SASEGT. V gave up 2 bases and J gave up 0 bases, with 10 bases separating them. The DNA for the CDR3 is TGTGCCAGCAGTGAACCTGGGACATTGAACACTGAAGCTTTCTTT. Translation gives CASSEPGTLNTEAFF.

The gene calls are TRBV7-6 and TRBJ2-1; no clear D gene. CDR3 length equals 15 residues. Germline assignment: CDR1 SGHVS and CDR2 FNYEAQ. The V end was cut by 1 base, the J end by 0 bases, with 7 bases between. CDR3: CASSLGVASYNEQFF. CDR3 bases: TGTGCCAGCAGCTTAGGGGTAGCCTCCTACAATGAGCAGTTCTTC.

The J gene is TRBJ2-3, the V gene TRBV14, with 7 nucleotides matching TRBD1. The CDR3 has 16 amino acids. CDR1 and CDR2 from the germline V gene are SGHDN and FVKESK. The ends lost 5 bases at V and 1 base at J; junction bases unmatched: 9. This CDR3 reads CASSSWTGLGTDTQYF. The CDR3 nucleotides are TGTGCCAGCAGCAGCTGGACAGGCTTAGGCACAGATACGCAGTATTTT.

The chain couples TRBV10-3 to TRBJ1-1; 8 bases align to TRBD1. V was clipped by 11 bases and J by 4 bases; unmatched bases: 12. The CDR3 sequence is 14 residues long. From germline, CDR1 is ENHRY and CDR2 SYGVKD. The CDR3 reads CAVSGTGGGTEAFF. In DNA, the CDR3 is TGTGCCGTCTCCGGGACAGGAGGAGGCACTGAAGCTTTCTTT.

This clone has a handful of counts. The gene calls are TRBV5-6 and TRBJ1-2, with D possibly matching TRBD1 (5 bases). Germline-derived CDR1 and CDR2 are SGHDT and YYEEEE. Trimming stripped 1 base from V and 1 base from J, with 14 bases between. The CDR3 loop spans 16 amino acids. The CDR3 here is CASSLRRGGNNYGYTF. CDR3 nucleotides: TGTGCCAGCAGCTTGAGGAGGGGAGGGAATAACTATGGCTACACCTTC.

This clone was detected a few times. The chain links TRBV9 to TRBJ1-5, with D possibly TRBD1 on 6 matching bases. Trimming took 1 base from V and 7 from J, leaving 12 bases between them. The CDR3 sequence is 14 residues long. Germline values: CDR1 SGDLS, CDR2 YYNGEE. The CDR3 reads CASSVWEGGQPQHF. CDR3 coding DNA: TGTGCCAGCAGCGTATGGGAGGGGGGCCAGCCCCAGCATTTT.

The chain couples TRBV9 to TRBJ2-3; TRBD2 matches 10 bases. J was trimmed by 3 bases and V by 3 bases; bases with no gene match: 7. CDR1 and CDR2 (germline): SGDLS, YYNGEE. CDR3 length: 16 amino acids. The CDR3 reads CASSASGGAGTDTQYF. The CDR3 nucleotides read TGTGCCAGCAGCGCGAGCGGGGGGGCAGGGACAGATACGCAGTATTTT.

This chain links TRBV30 with TRBJ1-1, with 8 bases that match TRBD1. Germline loops: CDR1 GTSNPN, CDR2 SVGIG (reference sequence). The CDR3 is 13 residues long. V lost 4 bases to trimming and J lost 7 bases; unmatched junction nucleotides: 8. In nucleotides, the CDR3 is TGTGCCTGGAACCAAAGACAGGGGTTTGAAGCTTTCTTT. This codes for CAWNQRQGFEAFF.

This clone has only a few counts. The chain couples TRBV2 to TRBJ2-2; 7 bases are shared with TRBD1. V dropped 5 bases and J dropped 1; count of bases not matched to a gene: 7. CDR1 is SNHLY, CDR2 FYNNEI, per germline. The length of the CDR3 is 16 residues. Written as DNA, the CDR3 is TGTGCCAGCAGTCGACAGGGTAGGAAGAACACCGGGGAGCTGTTTTTT. This translates into CASSRQGRKNTGELFF.

Only a few counts were recorded for this clone. The chain is built from TRBV11-2 and TRBJ2-2; D is perhaps TRBD1 (6 bases). The CDR3 consists of 16 residues. V gave up 4 bases and J gave up 3 bases, with 15 bases separating them. Germline V CDR1 and CDR2: SGHAT, FQNNGV. CDR3 sequence: CASSSHFRGDTGELFF. Here the CDR3 DNA reads TGTGCCAGCAGCTCGCATTTCAGGGGAGACACCGGGGAGCTGTTTTTT.

The gene calls are TRBV7-9 and TRBJ1-1, with TRBD1 matching 7 bases. The germline V gene encodes CDR1 SEHNR and CDR2 FQNEAQ (reference sequence). CDR3 size: 14 residues. V gave up 3 bases and J gave up 2 bases; unmatched junction bases: 3. CDR3 DNA sequence: TGTGCCAGCAGCTTGACAGGGAGTAACACTGAAGCTTTCTTT. It translates to CASSLTGSNTEAFF.

The J gene is TRBJ1-5, the V gene TRBV2, with 8 bases lining up with TRBD1. Trimming removed 4 bases from V and 4 bases from J; junction bases left unmatched: 6. In germline, CDR1 is SNHLY, CDR2 FYNNEI. This CDR3 contains 15 residues. The CDR3 sequence is CASSGGQASNQPQHF. The CDR3 DNA follows: TGTGCCAGCAGTGGGGGACAGGCCTCAAATCAGCCCCAGCATTTT. Variable domain in full (rest from reference TRBV2 and TRBJ1-5): EPEVTQTPSHQVTQMGQEVILRCVPISNHLYFYWYRQILGQKVEFLVSFYNNEISEKSEIFDDQFSVERPDGSNFTLKIRSTKLEDSAMYFCASSGGQASNQPQHFGDGTRLSIL.

The V and J genes are TRBV29-1 and TRBJ2-3; 9 nucleotides match TRBD2. Germline V gene sequence: CDR1 SQVTM, CDR2 ANQGSEA. V lost 3 bases, J lost 4 bases, and 2 bases stayed unmatched. CDR3 length: 13 amino acids. The DNA for the CDR3 is TGCAGCGTTGATAGCGGGAGTTCAGATACGCAGTATTTT. Amino acid sequence: CSVDSGSSDTQYF.

V is TRBV7-8 and J is TRBJ2-7; 7 positions agree with TRBD2. Germline loops: CDR1 SGHVS, CDR2 FQNEAQ. Losses at the gene ends were 1 base for V and 0 bases for J; bases not matched to a gene: 6. The CDR3 runs 16 residues. Written as DNA, the CDR3 is TGTGCCAGCAGCTTAGTTGGGGGGGTCCTCTCCTACGAGCAGTACTTC. It translates to CASSLVGGVLSYEQYF.

The chain couples TRBV6-6 to TRBJ1-1; 11 bases map to TRBD1. Germline V gene sequence: CDR1 MNHNY, CDR2 SVGAGI (reference sequence). CDR3 length equals 13 residues. The V and J ends lost 7 bases and 5 bases, in that order; junction bases with no gene match: 3. The CDR3 DNA is TGTGCCAGCATAGGACAGGGGGCGACTGAAGCTTTCTTT. Protein: CASIGQGATEAFF.

The chain recombines TRBV21-1 with TRBJ2-7; the D call of TRBD1 is as the table states it, not checked on the DNA. TRBV21-1 is flagged as a pseudogene. The CDR3 length is 14 residues. The CDR3 loop is CASSKPGQSYEQYF. The CDR3 nucleotides read TGTGCCAGCAGCAAACCGGGACAGTCCTACGAGCAGTACTTC.

This clone rates as medium-sized (0.01 to 0.1%). The chain joins TRBV13 to TRBJ2-7; TRBD2 aligns across 12 bases. The CDR3 spans 15 residues. The germline CDR1 and CDR2 sequences are PRHDT and FYEKMQ (reference sequence). With V trimmed by 4 bases and J by 3 bases, 4 bases remained unmatched. CDR3 coding DNA: TGTGCCAGCAGCTCCGGACTAGCGGGACTCTACGAGCAGTACTTC. As protein: CASSSGLAGLYEQYF.

This clone was detected only a few times. V gene TRBV23-1 combines with J gene TRBJ2-7, with D tentatively TRBD1 (5 bases). TRBV23-1 is given ORF status, its function remaining uncertain. V lost 8 bases to trimming and J lost 4 bases, with 15 bases between them. This CDR3 is built from 13 residues. CDR3 nucleotide sequence: TGCGCCAGCGCCTCATTTGACAGTTACGAGCAGTACTTC. Translating it yields CASASFDSYEQYF.

In its sample, this clone was seen a few times. A junction boundary mismatches the germline segment, possibly from a read error. The chain employs TRBV15 and TRBJ2-2, with a possible D match to TRBD2 (5 bases). The germline CDR1 and CDR2 sequences are LNHNV and YYDKDF (reference sequence). The CDR3 has 10 residues. CDR3 sequence: CATLHRGAVF. The CDR3 DNA reads TGTGCCACCTTACACCGGGGAGCTGTTTTT.

The J gene is TRBJ2-2, the V gene TRBV18; D might be TRBD1 (6 bases). Looked up from germline, CDR1 is KGHSH and CDR2 is LQKENI. The CDR3 is made up of 17 amino acids. The V end was cut by 4 bases, the J end by 6 bases, with 21 bases between. The CDR3 here is CASSQISWTVSSGELFF. The CDR3 DNA reads TGTGCCAGCTCACAAATAAGTTGGACAGTAAGTTCCGGGGAGCTGTTTTTT.

This clone has only a few counts. This rearrangement joins TRBV7-3 to TRBJ2-3, with D possibly being TRBD2 (5 bases). The CDR3 is 17 residues long. V lost 6 bases, J lost 4 bases, and 23 bases lay in between. Germline CDR1 reads SGHTA; CDR2 reads FQGTGA. The CDR3: CASSQKGEDRPADTQYF. The CDR3 region has the DNA TGTGCCAGCAGTCAAAAGGGAGAGGATAGGCCTGCAGATACGCAGTATTTT. Drawing the rest from reference TRBV7-3 and TRBJ2-3, the complete variable domain is GAGVSQTPSNKVTEKGKYVELRCDPISGHTALYWYRQSLGQGPEFLIYFQGTGAADDSGLPNDRFFAVRPEGSVSTLKIQRTERGDSAVYLCASSQKGEDRPADTQYFGPGTRLTVL.

The chain couples TRBV19 to TRBJ1-2, with TRBD1 as a possible D gene (6 bases). V was pared by 5 bases and J by 6 bases, with 16 bases between. The CDR3 spans 14 residues. Germline V gene lookup returns CDR1 LNHDA and CDR2 SQIVND (reference sequence). CDR3: CASSVVPPGDGYTF. Written as DNA, the CDR3 is TGTGCCAGTAGTGTAGTTCCCCCAGGGGATGGCTACACCTTC. The full variable domain, with the rest looked up from reference TRBV19 and TRBJ1-2, is DGGITQSPKYLFRKEGQNVTLSCEQNLNHDAMYWYRQDPGQGLRLIYYSQIVNDFQKGDIAEGYSVSREKKESFPLTVTSAQKNPTAFYLCASSVVPPGDGYTFGSGTRLTVV.

The V gene is TRBV6-6, the J gene TRBJ2-5; 8 bases agree with TRBD1. With 7 bases clipped from V and 5 bases from J, the junction kept 12 bases outside the gene matches. Germline CDR1 reads MNHNY; CDR2 reads SVGAGI (reference sequence). The CDR3 consists of 15 residues. The CDR3 nucleotides are TGTGCCAGCACCCCTGGACAGGGTTCCTGGGAGACCCAGTACTTC. Its protein product is CASTPGQGSWETQYF.

This clone was detected a few times. The chain has TRBV7-8 and TRBJ1-5; 7 bases are shared with TRBD1. This CDR3 contains 14 residues. The germline CDR1 and CDR2 sequences are SGHVS and FQNEAQ. With 5 bases clipped from V and 4 bases from J, the junction kept 5 bases outside the gene matches. The CDR3 loop reads CASSRPGQNQPQHF. As DNA, the CDR3 is TGTGCCAGCAGCCGTCCGGGACAGAATCAGCCCCAGCATTTT.